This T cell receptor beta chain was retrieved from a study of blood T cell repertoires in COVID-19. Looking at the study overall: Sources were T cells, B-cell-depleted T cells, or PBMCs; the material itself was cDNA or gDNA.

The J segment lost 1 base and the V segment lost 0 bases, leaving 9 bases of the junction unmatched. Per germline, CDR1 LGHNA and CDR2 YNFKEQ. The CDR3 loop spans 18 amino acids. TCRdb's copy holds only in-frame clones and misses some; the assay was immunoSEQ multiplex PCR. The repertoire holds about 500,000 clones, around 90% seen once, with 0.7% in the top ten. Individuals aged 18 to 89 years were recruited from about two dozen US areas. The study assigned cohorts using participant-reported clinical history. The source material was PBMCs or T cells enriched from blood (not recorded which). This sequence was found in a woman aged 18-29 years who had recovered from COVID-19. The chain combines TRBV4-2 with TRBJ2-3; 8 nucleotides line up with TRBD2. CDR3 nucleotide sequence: TGTGCCAGCAGCCAAGATGGGCTAGCGGGTACCGGCACAGATACGCAGTATTTT. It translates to CASSQDGLAGTGTDTQYF.